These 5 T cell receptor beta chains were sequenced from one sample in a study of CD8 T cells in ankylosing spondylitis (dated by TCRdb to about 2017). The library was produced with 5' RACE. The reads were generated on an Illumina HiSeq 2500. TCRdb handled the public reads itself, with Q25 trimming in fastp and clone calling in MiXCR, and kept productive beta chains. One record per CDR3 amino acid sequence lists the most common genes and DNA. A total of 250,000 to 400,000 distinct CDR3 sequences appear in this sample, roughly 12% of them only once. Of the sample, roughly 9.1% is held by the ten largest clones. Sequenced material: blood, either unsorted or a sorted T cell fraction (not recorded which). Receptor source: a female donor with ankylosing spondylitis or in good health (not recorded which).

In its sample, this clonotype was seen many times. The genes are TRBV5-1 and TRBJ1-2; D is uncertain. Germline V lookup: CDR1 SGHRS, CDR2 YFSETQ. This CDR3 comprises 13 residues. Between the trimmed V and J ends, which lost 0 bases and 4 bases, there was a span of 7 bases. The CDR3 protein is CASSLDTAYGYTF. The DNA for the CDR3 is TGCGCCAGCAGCTTGGATACAGCCTATGGCTACACCTTC.

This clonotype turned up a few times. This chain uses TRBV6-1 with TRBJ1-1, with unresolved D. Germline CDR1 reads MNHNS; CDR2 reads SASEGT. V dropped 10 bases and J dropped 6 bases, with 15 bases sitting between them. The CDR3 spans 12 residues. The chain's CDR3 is CATALKRSEAFF. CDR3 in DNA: TGTGCCACAGCTCTGAAACGCTCTGAAGCTTTCTTT.

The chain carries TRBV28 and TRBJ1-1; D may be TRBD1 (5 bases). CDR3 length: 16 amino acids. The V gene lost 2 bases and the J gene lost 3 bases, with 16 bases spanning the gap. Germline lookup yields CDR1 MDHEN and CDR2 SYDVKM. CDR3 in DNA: TGTGCCAGCAGTTTACGGACCAGGACAAGGGACACTGAAGCTTTCTTT. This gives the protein CASSLRTRTRDTEAFF.

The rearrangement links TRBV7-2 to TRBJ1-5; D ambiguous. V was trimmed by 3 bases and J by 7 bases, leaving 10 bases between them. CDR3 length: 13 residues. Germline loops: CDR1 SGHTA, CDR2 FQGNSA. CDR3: CASSLTFDQPQHF. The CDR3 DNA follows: TGTGCCAGCAGCTTGACATTCGACCAGCCCCAGCATTTT.

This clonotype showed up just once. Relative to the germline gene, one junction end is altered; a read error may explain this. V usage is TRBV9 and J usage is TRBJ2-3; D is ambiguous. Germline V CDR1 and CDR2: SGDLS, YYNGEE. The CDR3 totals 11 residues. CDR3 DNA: TGTGCCAGCGGCCGCACAGATATGCAGTATTTT. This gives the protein CASGRTDMQYF.